The 14 T cell receptor beta chains listed next were all sequenced from one sample in a study of post-analysis software for immune sequencing data. These TCRs' antigens remain unknown. Findings of the study overall: Four to six TRBV segments were significantly more frequent in patients than in controls. TRBV5-6, TRBV5-1 and TRBV20-1 were among these segments.

Libraries were made from TCR beta cDNA, and they carried unique molecular identifiers. Each CDR3 protein is one row after TCRdb ran MiXCR on the PCR reads. The table has roughly 430,000 distinct CDR3 sequences, 35% to 45% seen once. The material sequenced was blood. The receptor set was obtained from a girl aged 2-10 years with multiple sclerosis.

V is TRBV20-1 and J is TRBJ2-5; 8 bases map to TRBD2. The CDR3 contains 17 residues. Germline V gives CDR1 DFQATT, CDR2 SNEGSKA (reference sequence). V was clipped by 2 bases and J by 1 base; unmatched bases: 12. CDR3 nucleotide sequence: TGCAGTGCTAGACCACACGGACTAGCATGGCTCCAAGAGACCCAGTACTTC. It translates to CSARPHGLAWLQETQYF.

J is TRBJ2-4 and V is TRBV27; 8 bases map to TRBD1. The germline gives CDR1 MNHEY, CDR2 SMNVEV (reference sequence). Trimming cost V 3 bases and J 6 bases; bases outside gene matches: 4. This CDR3 comprises 14 residues. The CDR3 DNA follows: TGTGCCAGCAGTTTGTCAGGGGGCGCAAACATTCAGTACTTC. This codes for CASSLSGGANIQYF.

The chain joins TRBV20-1 to TRBJ2-1; a weak D match, TRBD2 (6 bases). Per germline, CDR1 DFQATT and CDR2 SNEGSKA (reference sequence). This CDR3 comprises 13 residues. The germline V and J ends were trimmed by 2 bases and 6 bases, with 11 bases remaining between them. The CDR3 coding sequence is TGCAGTGCTAGATCACTAGCTTCCAATGAGCAGTTCTTC. It is translated as CSARSLASNEQFF.

This clonotype was observed once. The J gene is TRBJ2-5, the V gene TRBV5-1, with D unresolved. Germline CDR1 reads SGHRS; CDR2 reads YFSETQ. The V and J ends lost 3 bases and 0 bases respectively, with 12 bases between them. This CDR3 has 15 amino acids. The CDR3 sequence: CASSWGFKYQETQYF. Here the CDR3 DNA reads TGCGCCAGCAGCTGGGGATTCAAATACCAAGAGACCCAGTACTTC. The entire variable domain, with the rest obtained from reference TRBV5-1 and TRBJ2-5, is as follows: KAGVTQTPRYLIKTRGQQVTLSCSPISGHRSVSWYQQTPGQGLQFLFEYFSETQRNKGNFPGRFSGRQFSNSRSEMNVSTLELGDSALYLCASSWGFKYQETQYFGPGTRLLVL.

This clonotype was picked up a small number of times. CDR3 nucleotide sequence: TGTGCCAGCAAAAAAGGGGGGGGAACAGCCTACGAGCAGTACTTC. This translates into CASKKGGGTAYEQYF. The V gene is TRBV25-1, the J gene TRBJ2-7; D is perhaps TRBD2 (7 bases). With 7 bases removed from V and 2 bases from J, the gap between germline ends came to 18 bases. This CDR3 contains 15 residues. Germline-derived CDR1 and CDR2 are MGHDK and SYGVNS.

V and J are TRBV5-1 and TRBJ2-3; 11 bases map to TRBD2. Germline V lookup: CDR1 SGHRS, CDR2 YFSETQ. The CDR3 is 18 amino acids. Trimming at V came to 0 bases and at J to 3 bases, leaving 9 bases not matched to a gene. This CDR3 reads CASSLGEVASGRTDTQYF. CDR3 DNA sequence: TGCGCCAGCAGCTTGGGCGAGGTGGCTAGCGGGAGGACAGATACGCAGTATTTT.

CDR3 region: CASSGGGEAFF. CDR3 nucleotide sequence: TGTGCCAGCAGCGGAGGGGGCGAAGCTTTCTTT. The gene calls are TRBV3-1 and TRBJ1-1, with TRBD1 identical over 7 bases. The germline CDR1 and CDR2 sequences are LGHDT and YNNKEL (reference sequence). The length of the CDR3 is 11 residues. V shed 5 bases, J shed 8 bases, and the junction held 2 bases outside the gene matches.

The chain uses TRBV29-1 and TRBJ2-1, with D possibly matching TRBD1 (5 bases). This CDR3 contains 12 residues. Germline V lookup: CDR1 SQVTM, CDR2 ANQGSEA. Trimming removed 6 bases from V and 8 bases from J, with 14 bases in between. The CDR3 region is CSVRTLDDEQFF. CDR3 coding DNA: TGCAGCGTCCGGACACTGGACGATGAGCAGTTCTTC.

This chain links TRBV28 with TRBJ2-1; a possible D gene is TRBD1 (6 bases). The CDR3 runs 16 residues. Germline values: CDR1 MDHEN, CDR2 SYDVKM. With 6 bases removed from V and 4 bases from J, the gap between germline ends came to 19 bases. The CDR3 nucleotides are TGTGCCAGCAGGCAACCAGGGGTTGGGCAATACAATGAGCAGTTCTTC. Translated, it gives CASRQPGVGQYNEQFF.

A few counts support this clonotype. V is TRBV3-1 and J is TRBJ2-5; 12 nucleotides match TRBD1. The J call is doubtful: the DNA matches TRBJ2-7 better. CDR3 length equals 18 residues. The germline gives CDR1 LGHDT, CDR2 YNNKEL (reference sequence). The CDR3 bases are TGTGCCAGCAGCCAAGAGGAAAGGTTCCGGGACAGGGGGCACGAGCAGTACTTC. As protein: CASSQEERFRDRGHEQYF.

There are a few counts of this clonotype. The rearrangement uses TRBV28 and TRBJ2-1; 11 bases map to TRBD2. The CDR3 has 15 residues. Germline V gene lookup returns CDR1 MDHEN and CDR2 SYDVKM. V shed 6 bases and J 2 bases; nucleotides not matched to a gene: 3. DNA of the CDR3: TGTGCCAGCAGGGGACTAGCGGACCCCTACAATGAGCAGTTCTTC. It yields the protein CASRGLADPYNEQFF.

V and J are TRBV2 and TRBJ1-3, with D perhaps TRBD1 (5 bases). Germline CDR1 is SNHLY and CDR2 is FYNNEI. The CDR3 has 15 amino acids. Trimming removed 7 bases from V and 0 bases from J, with 13 bases in between. The CDR3 loop is CASTARVNSGNTIYF. The CDR3 DNA follows: TGTGCCAGCACCGCCAGGGTAAACTCTGGAAACACCATATATTTT. The full variable domain, its missing parts supplied by reference TRBV2 and TRBJ1-3, is EPEVTQTPSHQVTQMGQEVILRCVPISNHLYFYWYRQILGQKVEFLVSFYNNEISEKSEIFDDQFSVERPDGSNFTLKIRSTKLEDSAMYFCASTARVNSGNTIYFGEGSWLTVV.

The table lists this clonotype with many counts. The chain uses TRBV12-3 or TRBV12-4 and TRBJ2-3; D uncertain. The CDR3 length is 10 residues. V was cut by 1 base and J by 9 bases, with 2 bases left in between. CDR3: CASSLGTQYF. For the CDR3, the DNA is TGTGCCAGCAGTTTAGGGACGCAGTATTTT.

V usage is TRBV28 and J usage is TRBJ2-5, with D unresolved. The J call is doubtful: the DNA matches TRBJ2-7 better. This CDR3 has 11 amino acids. Looked up from germline, CDR1 is MDHEN and CDR2 is SYDVKM. CDR3 coding DNA: TGTGCCAGCAGTTCAACTCCCGAGCAGTACTTC. Its protein is CASSSTPEQYF.